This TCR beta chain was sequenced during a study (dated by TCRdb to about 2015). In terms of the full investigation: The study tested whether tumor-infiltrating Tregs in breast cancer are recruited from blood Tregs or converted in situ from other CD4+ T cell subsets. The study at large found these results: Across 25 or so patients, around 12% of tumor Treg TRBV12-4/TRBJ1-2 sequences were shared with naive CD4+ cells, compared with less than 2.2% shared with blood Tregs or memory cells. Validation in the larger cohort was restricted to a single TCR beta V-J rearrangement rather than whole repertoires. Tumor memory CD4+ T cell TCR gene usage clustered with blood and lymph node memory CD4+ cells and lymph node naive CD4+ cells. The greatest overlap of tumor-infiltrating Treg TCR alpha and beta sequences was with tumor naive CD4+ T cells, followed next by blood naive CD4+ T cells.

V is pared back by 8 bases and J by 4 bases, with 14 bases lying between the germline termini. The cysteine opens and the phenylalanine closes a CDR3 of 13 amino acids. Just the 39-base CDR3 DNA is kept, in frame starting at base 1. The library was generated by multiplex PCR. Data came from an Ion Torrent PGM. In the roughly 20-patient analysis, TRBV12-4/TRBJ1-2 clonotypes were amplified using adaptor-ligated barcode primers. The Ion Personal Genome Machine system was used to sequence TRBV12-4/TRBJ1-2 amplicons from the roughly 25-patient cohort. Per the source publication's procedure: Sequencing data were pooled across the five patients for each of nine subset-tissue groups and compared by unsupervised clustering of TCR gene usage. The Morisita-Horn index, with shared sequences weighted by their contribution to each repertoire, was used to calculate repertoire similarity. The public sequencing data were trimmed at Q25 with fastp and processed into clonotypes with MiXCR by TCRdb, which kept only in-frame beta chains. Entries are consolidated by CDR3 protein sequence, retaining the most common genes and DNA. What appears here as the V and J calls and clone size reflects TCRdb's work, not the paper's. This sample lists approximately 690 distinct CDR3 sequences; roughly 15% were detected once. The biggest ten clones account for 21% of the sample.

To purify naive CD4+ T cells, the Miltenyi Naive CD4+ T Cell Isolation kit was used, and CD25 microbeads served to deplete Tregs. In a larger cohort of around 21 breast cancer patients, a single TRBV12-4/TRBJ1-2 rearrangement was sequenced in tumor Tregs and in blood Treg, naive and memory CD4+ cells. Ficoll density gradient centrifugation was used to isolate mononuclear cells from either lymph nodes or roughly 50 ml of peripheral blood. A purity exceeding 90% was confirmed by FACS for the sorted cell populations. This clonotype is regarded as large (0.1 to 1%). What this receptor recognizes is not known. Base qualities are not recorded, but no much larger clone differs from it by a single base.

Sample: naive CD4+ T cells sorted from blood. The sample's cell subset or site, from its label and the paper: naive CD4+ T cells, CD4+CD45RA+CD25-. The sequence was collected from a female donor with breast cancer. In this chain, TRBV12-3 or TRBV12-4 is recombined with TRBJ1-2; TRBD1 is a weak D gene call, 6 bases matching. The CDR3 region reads CASAQGGAYGYTF. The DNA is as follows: TGTGCCAGCGCCCAAGGGGGTGCCTATGGCTACACCTTC.